This T cell receptor (beta chain) was observed in a study of identical twins. The study, taken as a whole, reports: With abundant cord blood beta clonotypes, insertions were fewer; memory repertoires showed no such pattern.

For this clonotype: Its antigen is undetermined.

A universal primer site came from template switching; cDNA carried unique molecular identifiers. TCRdb reanalysed the 5' RACE reads using MiXCR and keeps one entry per CDR3 protein. Here the sample spans 690,000 or so distinct CDR3 sequences, 8.6% being singletons. This CDR3 is 15 amino acids long. Germline CDR1 and CDR2: SNHLY and FYNNEI. The V gene end was trimmed by 6 bases and the J gene end by 1 base; junction bases not matched to a gene: 4. These data also featured in a second study, about yellow fever vaccine responses in identical twins.

The receptor's source is a woman aged 18-29 years in good health. V and J are TRBV2 and TRBJ2-7, with TRBD2 matching over 12 bases. Material for sequencing was PBMCs. CDR3 sequence (DNA): TGTGCCAGCAGGGTGACTAGCGGGGGTTCCTACGAGCAGTACTTC. This encodes CASRVTSGGSYEQYF.